This paragraph covers one TCR beta chain sequence. This record comes from a study of regulatory T cells in long-lasting Graves disease. Time point denoted: newly diagnosed GD, antithyroid drugs for less than 3 months. Generation of the TCR library employed RNA extracted from PBMCs. Both iRepertoire HTBI primers and Arm-PCR of CDR3 regions were used to build the TCR beta libraries. TCRdb processed the multiplex PCR reads anew with MiXCR; each CDR3 protein has one entry. Found here are approximately 400,000 distinct CDR3 sequences, 14% to 15% of them singletons; the top ten hold roughly 17%. This CDR3 has 15 residues. In germline, CDR1 is MNHEY, CDR2 SVGEGT. J was trimmed by 5 bases and V by 5 bases; bases with no gene match: 8. This sample was shared with a second study, whose subject was T cells in Graves' hyperthyroidism and ophthalmopathy. From that study: Ophthalmopathy, as predicted by the model, came a median 6.5 months after the prediction.

The J gene is TRBJ2-7, the V gene TRBV6-2 or TRBV6-3, with 11 nucleotides matching TRBD1. This TCR was sampled from a woman aged 25 to 39 with Graves disease. The starting material was peripheral blood mononuclear cells (PBMCs), obtained at new diagnosis, from a patient treated with antithyroid drugs. This chain's CDR3 is CASSGPGQGANEQYF. The CDR3 nucleotides are TGTGCCAGCAGTGGGCCAGGACAGGGGGCTAACGAGCAGTACTTC.